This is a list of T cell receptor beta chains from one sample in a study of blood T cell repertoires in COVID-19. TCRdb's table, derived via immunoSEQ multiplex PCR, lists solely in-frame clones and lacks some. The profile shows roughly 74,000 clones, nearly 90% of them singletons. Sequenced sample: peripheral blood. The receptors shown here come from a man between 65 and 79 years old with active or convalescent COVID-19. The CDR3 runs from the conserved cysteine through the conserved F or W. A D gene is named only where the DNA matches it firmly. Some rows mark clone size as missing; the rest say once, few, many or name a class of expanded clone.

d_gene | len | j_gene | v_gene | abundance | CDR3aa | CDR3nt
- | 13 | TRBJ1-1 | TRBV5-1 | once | CASSLTGNTEAFF | TGCGCCAGCAGCTTGACAGGGAACACTGAAGCTTTCTTT
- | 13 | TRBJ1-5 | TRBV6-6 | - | CASSQQGSTSQHF | TGTGCCAGCAGCCAACAGGGTTCTACGTCCCAGCATTTT
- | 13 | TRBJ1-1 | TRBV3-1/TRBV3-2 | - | CASSRSGNTEAFF | TGTGCCAGCAGCCGATCGGGAAACACTGAAGCTTTCTTT
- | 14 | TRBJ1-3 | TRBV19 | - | CASSIGHSFNTIYF | TGTGCCAGTAGTATCGGACATTCCTTCAACACCATATATTTT
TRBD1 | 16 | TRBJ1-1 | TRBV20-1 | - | CSASDRDRGYVTEAFF | TGCAGTGCTAGTGACCGGGACAGGGGATATGTCACTGAAGCTTTCTTT
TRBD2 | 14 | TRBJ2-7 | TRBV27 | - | CASKREGDSYEQYF | TGTGCCAGCAAGAGGGAGGGAGACTCCTACGAGCAGTACTTC
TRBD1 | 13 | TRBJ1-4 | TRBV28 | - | CASLGQGREKLFF | TGTGCCAGCCTAGGACAGGGGCGGGAAAAACTGTTTTTT
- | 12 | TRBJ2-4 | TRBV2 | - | CASRWTENIQYF | TGTGCCAGCAGATGGACAGAAAACATTCAGTACTTC
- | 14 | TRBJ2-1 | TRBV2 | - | CASFSGTSYNEQFF | TGTGCCAGCTTCAGCGGTACCTCCTACAATGAGCAGTTCTTC
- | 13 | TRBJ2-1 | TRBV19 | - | CASSIQSYNEQFF | TGTGCCAGTAGTATCCAGTCCTACAATGAGCAGTTCTTC
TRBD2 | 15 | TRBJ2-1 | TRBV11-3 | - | CASSSEVAGYGEQFF | TGTGCCAGCAGTTCCGAGGTAGCGGGATACGGTGAGCAGTTCTTC
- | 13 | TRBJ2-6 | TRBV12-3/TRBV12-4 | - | CASQGDGANVLTF | TGTGCGTCCCAGGGCGACGGGGCCAACGTCCTGACTTTC
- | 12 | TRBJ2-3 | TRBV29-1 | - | CSVVQNADTQYF | TGCAGCGTAGTACAGAATGCAGATACGCAGTATTTT
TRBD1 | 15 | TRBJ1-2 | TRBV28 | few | CASSRAEGGLYGYTF | TGTGCCAGCAGCCGGGCGGAAGGGGGCCTCTATGGCTACACCTTC
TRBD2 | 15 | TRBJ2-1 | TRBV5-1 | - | CASTLSWRENDEQFF | TGCGCCAGCACCTTGTCCTGGCGGGAGAACGATGAGCAGTTCTTC
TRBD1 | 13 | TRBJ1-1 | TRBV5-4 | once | CASSLAGTGLSFF | TGTGCCAGCAGCCTCGCCGGGACAGGGCTGTCTTTCTTT
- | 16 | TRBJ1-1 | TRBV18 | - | CASSPPNQGLNTEAFF | TGTGCCAGCTCACCACCGAACCAGGGGTTGAACACTGAAGCTTTCTTT
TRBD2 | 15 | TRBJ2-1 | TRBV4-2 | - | CASRAGLAGENEQFF | TGTGCCAGCAGGGCCGGACTAGCGGGAGAAAATGAGCAGTTCTTC
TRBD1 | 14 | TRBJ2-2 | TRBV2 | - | CASSGTGNTGELFF | TGTGCCAGCAGTGGGACAGGGAACACCGGGGAGCTGTTTTTT
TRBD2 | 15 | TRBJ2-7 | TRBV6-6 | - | CASSKAGAGSYEQYF | TGTGCCAGCAGTAAAGCGGGAGCAGGCTCCTACGAGCAGTACTTC
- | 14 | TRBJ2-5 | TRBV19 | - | CASSPTLPGETQYF | TGTGCCAGTAGCCCGACCCTACCGGGAGAGACCCAGTACTTC
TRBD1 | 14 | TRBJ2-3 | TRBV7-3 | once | CASSSSGQGNTQYF | TGTGCCAGCAGCTCCTCGGGACAGGGAAATACGCAGTATTTT